The table lists the clone carrying this T cell receptor beta chain with a count of one. This CDR3 contains 14 residues. Germline V gene lookup returns CDR1 SGHRS and CDR2 YFSETQ. V shed 3 bases and J 3 bases; nucleotides not matched to a gene: 4. The sample belongs to a study of blood T cell repertoires in COVID-19. TCRdb keeps only in-frame clones here, not all; method: immunoSEQ multiplex PCR. The sample has roughly 370,000 clones; about 83% are singletons. The material sequenced was PBMCs or T cells enriched from blood (not recorded which). The rearrangement joins TRBV5-1 to TRBJ1-2, with TRBD1 identical over 8 bases. This receptor was identified in a woman aged 50 to 65 who had recovered from COVID-19. Here the CDR3 reads CASSWTGPDYGYTF. The CDR3 nucleotides are TGCGCCAGCAGCTGGACAGGGCCGGACTATGGCTACACCTTC. Combining the CDR3 with reference TRBV5-1 and TRBJ1-2 gives the whole variable domain KAGVTQTPRYLIKTRGQQVTLSCSPISGHRSVSWYQQTPGQGLQFLFEYFSETQRNKGNFPGRFSGRQFSNSRSEMNVSTLELGDSALYLCASSWTGPDYGYTFGSGTRLTVV.